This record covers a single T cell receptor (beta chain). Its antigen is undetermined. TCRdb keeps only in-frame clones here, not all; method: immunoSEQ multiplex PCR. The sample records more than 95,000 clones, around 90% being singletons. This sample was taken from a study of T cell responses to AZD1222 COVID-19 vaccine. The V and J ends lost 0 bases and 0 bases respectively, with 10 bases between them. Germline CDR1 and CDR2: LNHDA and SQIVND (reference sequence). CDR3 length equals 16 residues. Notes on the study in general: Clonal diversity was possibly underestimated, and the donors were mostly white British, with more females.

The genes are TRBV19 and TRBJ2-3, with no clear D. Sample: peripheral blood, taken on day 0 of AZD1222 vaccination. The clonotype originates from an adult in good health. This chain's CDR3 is CASSIDVRISTDTQYF. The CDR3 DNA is TGTGCCAGTAGTATAGATGTGCGGATAAGCACAGATACGCAGTATTTT.